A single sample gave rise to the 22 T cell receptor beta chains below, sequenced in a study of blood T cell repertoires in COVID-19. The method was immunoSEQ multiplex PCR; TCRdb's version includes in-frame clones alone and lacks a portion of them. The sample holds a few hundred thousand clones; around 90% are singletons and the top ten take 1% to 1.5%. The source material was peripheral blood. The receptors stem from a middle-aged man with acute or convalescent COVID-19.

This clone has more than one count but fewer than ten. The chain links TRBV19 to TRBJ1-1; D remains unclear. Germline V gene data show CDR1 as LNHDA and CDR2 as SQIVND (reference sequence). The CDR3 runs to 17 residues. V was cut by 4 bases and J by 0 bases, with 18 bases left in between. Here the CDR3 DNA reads TGTGCCAGTAGTACACGCGGGAACCTTAAGTTGAACACTGAAGCTTTCTTT. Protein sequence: CASSTRGNLKLNTEAFF.

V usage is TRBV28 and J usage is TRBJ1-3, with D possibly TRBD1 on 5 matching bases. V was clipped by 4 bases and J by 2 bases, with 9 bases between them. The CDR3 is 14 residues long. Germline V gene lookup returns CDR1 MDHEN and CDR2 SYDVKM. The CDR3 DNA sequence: TGTGCCAGCAGTTGGTTAGGGGCTGGAAACACCATATATTTT. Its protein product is CASSWLGAGNTIYF.

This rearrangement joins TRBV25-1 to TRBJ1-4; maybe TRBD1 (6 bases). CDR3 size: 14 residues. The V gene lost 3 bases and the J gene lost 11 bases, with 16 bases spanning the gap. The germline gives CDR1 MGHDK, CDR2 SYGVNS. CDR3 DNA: TGTGCCAGCAGTGACCCCGGGACACCACTTAAACTGTTTTTT. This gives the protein CASSDPGTPLKLFF. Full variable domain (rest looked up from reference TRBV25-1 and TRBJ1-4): EADIYQTPRYLVIGTGKKITLECSQTMGHDKMYWYQQDPGMELHLIHYSYGVNSTEKGDLSSESTVSRIRTEHFPLTLESARPSHTSQYLCASSDPGTPLKLFFGSGTQLSVL.

The CDR3 DNA sequence: TGTGCCACCAGTGATCCACACTTCGACAGGGAGAAGAACACTGAAGCTTTCTTT. Translated: CATSDPHFDREKNTEAFF. The J gene is TRBJ1-1, the V gene TRBV24-1; 7 bases are shared with TRBD1. CDR3 length: 18 residues. Germline CDR1 KGHDR, CDR2 SFDVKD. The V and J ends lost 3 bases and 1 base, in that order; junction bases with no gene match: 13.

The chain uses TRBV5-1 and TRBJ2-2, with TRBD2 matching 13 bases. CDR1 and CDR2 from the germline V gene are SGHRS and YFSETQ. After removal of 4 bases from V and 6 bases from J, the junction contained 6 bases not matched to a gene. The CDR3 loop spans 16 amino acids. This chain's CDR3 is CASSLGLAGASGELFF. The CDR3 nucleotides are TGCGCCAGCAGCCTTGGACTAGCGGGGGCGTCCGGGGAGCTGTTTTTT.

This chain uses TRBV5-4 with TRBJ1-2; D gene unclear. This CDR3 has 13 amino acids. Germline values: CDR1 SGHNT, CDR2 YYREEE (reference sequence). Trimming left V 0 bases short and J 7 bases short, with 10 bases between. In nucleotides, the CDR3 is TGTGCCAGCAGCTTGGTGGCCCATCCTGGCTACACCTTC. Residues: CASSLVAHPGYTF.

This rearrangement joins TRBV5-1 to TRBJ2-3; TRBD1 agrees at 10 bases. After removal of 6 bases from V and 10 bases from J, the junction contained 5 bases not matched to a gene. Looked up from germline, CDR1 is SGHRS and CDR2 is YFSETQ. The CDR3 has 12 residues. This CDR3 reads CASMGQGIAQYF. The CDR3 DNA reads TGCGCCAGCATGGGACAGGGGATTGCGCAGTATTTT.

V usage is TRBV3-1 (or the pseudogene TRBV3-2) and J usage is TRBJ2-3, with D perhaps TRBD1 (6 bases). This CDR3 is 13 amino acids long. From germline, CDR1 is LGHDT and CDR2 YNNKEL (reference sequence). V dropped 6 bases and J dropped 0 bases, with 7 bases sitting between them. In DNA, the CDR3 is TGTGCCAGCAGGAGGGGGAGCACAGATACGCAGTATTTT. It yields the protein CASRRGSTDTQYF.

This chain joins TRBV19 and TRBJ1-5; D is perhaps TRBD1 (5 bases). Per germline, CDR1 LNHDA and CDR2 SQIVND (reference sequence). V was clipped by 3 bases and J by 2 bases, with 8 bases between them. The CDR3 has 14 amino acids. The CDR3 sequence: CASSIPRGNQPQHF. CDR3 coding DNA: TGTGCCAGTAGTATTCCCAGGGGCAATCAGCCCCAGCATTTT.

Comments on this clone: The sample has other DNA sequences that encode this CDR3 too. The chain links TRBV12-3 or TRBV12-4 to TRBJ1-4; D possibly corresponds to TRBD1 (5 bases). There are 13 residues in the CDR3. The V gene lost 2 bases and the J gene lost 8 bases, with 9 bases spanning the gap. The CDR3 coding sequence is TGTGCCAGCAGTTTACAGGGTGGCGAAAAACTGTTTTTT. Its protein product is CASSLQGGEKLFF.

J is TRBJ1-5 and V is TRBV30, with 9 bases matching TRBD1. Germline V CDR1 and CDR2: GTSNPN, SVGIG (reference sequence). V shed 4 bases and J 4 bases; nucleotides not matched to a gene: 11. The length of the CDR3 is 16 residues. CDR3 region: CAWNNPGTGKNQPQHF. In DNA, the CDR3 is TGTGCCTGGAACAACCCGGGGACAGGGAAAAATCAGCCCCAGCATTTT. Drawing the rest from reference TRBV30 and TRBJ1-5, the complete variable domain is SQTIHQWPATLVQPVGSPLSLECTVEGTSNPNLYWYRQAAGRGLQLLFYSVGIGQISSEVPQNLSASRPQDRQFILSSKKLLLSDSGFYLCAWNNPGTGKNQPQHFGDGTRLSIL.

The CDR3 DNA sequence: TGCAGTGCTAGTTCCGGACTAGCGGGAGGGCGGAGCACAGATACGCAGTATTTT. Encoded protein: CSASSGLAGGRSTDTQYF. The chain is built from TRBV20-1 and TRBJ2-3; 15 bases are a match to TRBD2. CDR1 and CDR2 from the germline V gene are DFQATT and SNEGSKA (reference sequence). V gave up 3 bases and J gave up 0 bases; unmatched junction bases: 7. The CDR3 is made up of 18 amino acids.

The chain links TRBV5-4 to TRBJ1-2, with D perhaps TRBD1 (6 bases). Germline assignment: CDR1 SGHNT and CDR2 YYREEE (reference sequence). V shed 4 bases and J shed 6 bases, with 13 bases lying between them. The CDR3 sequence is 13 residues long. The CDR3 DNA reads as TGTGCCAGCAGCGTACAGGGTATCCATGGCTACACCTTC. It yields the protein CASSVQGIHGYTF.

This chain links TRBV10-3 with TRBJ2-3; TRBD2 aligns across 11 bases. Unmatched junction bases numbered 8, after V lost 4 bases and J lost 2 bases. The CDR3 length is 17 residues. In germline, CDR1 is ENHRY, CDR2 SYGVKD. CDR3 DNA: TGTGCCATCAGTGCACTAGCGGGAGTGAGGGTCACAGATACGCAGTATTTT. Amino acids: CAISALAGVRVTDTQYF.

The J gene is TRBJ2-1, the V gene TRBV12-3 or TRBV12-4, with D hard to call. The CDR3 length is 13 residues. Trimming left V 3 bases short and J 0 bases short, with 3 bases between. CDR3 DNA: TGTGCCAGCAGTTTCTCCTCCTACAATGAGCAGTTCTTC. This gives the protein CASSFSSYNEQFF.

CDR3 bases: TGCGCCAGCAGTATGACAGATTACTATGGCTACACCTTC. The encoded protein is CASSMTDYYGYTF. The V call is TRBV4-3, the J call TRBJ1-2, with a tentative D call TRBD1 (5 bases). The germline CDR1 and CDR2 sequences are LGHNA and YSLEER. This CDR3 region has 13 residues. Trimming took 6 bases from V and 3 from J, leaving 11 bases between them.

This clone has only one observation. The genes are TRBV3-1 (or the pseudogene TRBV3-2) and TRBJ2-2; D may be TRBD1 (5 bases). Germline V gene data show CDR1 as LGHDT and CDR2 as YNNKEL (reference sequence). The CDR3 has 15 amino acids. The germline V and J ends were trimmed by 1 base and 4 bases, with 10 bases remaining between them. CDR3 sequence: CASSQVRTPTGELFF. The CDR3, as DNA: TGTGCCAGCAGCCAAGTTAGGACACCCACCGGGGAGCTGTTTTTT.

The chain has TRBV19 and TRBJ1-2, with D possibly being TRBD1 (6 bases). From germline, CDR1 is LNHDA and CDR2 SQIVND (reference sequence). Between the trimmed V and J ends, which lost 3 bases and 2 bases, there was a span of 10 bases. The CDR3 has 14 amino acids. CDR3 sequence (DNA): TGTGCCAGTAGTATCGGCAGGGGCAACTATGGCTACACCTTC. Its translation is CASSIGRGNYGYTF.

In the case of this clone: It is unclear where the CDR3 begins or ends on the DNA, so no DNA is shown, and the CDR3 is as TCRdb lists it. This CDR3 is CSVAGGTF. V is TRBV29-1 and J is TRBJ1-2. The CDR3 is 8 residues long, counting both termini. CDR1 is SQVTM, CDR2 ANQGSEA, per germline.

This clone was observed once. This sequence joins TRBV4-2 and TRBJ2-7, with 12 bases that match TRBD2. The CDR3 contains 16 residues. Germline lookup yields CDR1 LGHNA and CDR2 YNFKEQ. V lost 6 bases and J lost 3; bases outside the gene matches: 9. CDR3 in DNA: TGTGCCAGCAGTACGAGACTAGCGGGAGAGGGCTACGAGCAGTACTTC. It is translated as CASSTRLAGEGYEQYF.

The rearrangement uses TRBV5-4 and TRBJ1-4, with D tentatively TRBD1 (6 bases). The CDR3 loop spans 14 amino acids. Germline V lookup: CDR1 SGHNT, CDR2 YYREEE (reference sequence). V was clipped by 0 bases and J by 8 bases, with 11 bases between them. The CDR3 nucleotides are TGTGCCAGCAGCTTGGACAGGGTTGCAGAAAAACTGTTTTTT. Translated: CASSLDRVAEKLFF.

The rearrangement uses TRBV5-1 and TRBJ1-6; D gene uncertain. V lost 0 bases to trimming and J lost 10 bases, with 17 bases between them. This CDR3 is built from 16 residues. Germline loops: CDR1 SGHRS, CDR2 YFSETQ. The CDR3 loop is CASSLAWEEGRSPLHF. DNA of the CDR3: TGCGCCAGCAGCTTGGCGTGGGAGGAAGGAAGATCACCCCTCCACTTT.